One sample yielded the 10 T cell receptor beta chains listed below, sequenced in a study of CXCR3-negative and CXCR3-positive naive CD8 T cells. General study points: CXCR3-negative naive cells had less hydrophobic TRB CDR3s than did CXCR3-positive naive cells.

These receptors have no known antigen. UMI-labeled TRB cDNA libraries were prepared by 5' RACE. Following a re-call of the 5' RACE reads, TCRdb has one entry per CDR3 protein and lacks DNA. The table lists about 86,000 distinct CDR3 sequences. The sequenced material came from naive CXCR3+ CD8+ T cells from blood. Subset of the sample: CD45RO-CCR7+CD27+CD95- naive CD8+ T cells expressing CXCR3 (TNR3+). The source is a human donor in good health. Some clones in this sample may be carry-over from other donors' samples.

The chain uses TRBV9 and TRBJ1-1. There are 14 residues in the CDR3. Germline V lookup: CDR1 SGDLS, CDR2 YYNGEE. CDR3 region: CASSSGLYGTEAFF.

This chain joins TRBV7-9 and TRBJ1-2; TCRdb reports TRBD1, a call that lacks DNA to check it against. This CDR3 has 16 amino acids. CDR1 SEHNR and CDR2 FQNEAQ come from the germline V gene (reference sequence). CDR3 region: CASSLGGVTAAHGYTF.

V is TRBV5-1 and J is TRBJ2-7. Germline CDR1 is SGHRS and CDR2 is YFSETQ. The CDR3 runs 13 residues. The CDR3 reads CASSLATGNEQYF.

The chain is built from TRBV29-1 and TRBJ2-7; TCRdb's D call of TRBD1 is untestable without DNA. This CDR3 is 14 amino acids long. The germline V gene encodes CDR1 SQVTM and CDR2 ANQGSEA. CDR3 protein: CSVEDHDSPYEQYF.

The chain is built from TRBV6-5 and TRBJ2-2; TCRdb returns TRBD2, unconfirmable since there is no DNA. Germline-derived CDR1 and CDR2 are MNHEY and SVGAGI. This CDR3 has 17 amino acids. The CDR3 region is CACSYSIEGPNDGELFF.

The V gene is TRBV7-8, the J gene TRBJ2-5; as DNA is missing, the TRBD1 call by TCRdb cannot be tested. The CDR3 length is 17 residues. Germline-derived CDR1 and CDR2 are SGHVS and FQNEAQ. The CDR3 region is CASNNPRDRVITETQYF. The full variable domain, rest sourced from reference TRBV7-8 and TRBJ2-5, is GAGVSQSPRYKVAKRGQDVALRCDPISGHVSLFWYQQALGQGPEFLTYFQNEAQLDKSGLPSDRFFAERPEGSVSTLKIQRTQQEDSAVYLCASNNPRDRVITETQYFGPGTRLLVL.

The CDR3 sequence: CASSPRAAGELFF. V is TRBV7-9 and J is TRBJ2-2. This CDR3 comprises 13 residues. Germline lookup yields CDR1 SEHNR and CDR2 FQNEAQ (reference sequence).

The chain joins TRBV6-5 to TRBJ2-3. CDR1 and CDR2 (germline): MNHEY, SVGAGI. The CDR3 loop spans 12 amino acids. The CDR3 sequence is CASSTNTDTQYF.

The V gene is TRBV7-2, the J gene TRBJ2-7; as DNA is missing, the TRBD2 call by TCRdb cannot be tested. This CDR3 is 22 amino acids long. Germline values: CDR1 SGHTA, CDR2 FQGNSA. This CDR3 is CASSRLPPSGLADLTGEYEQYF. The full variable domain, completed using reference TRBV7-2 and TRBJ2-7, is GAGVSQSPSNKVTEKGKDVELRCDPISGHTALYWYRQSLGQGLEFLIYFQGNSAPDKSGLPSDRFSAERTGGSVSTLTIQRTQQEDSAVYLCASSRLPPSGLADLTGEYEQYFGPGTRLTVT.

CDR3 loop: CASSFTGLEQYF. The chain recombines TRBV7-9 with TRBJ2-7; TCRdb's D call of TRBD1 is untestable without DNA. Germline-derived CDR1 and CDR2 are SEHNR and FQNEAQ (reference sequence). The CDR3 runs to 12 residues. Based on the CDR3 plus reference TRBV7-9 and TRBJ2-7, the full variable domain is DTGVSQNPRHKITKRGQNVTFRCDPISEHNRLYWYRQTLGQGPEFLTYFQNEAQLEKSRLLSDRFSAERPKGSFSTLEIQRTEQGDSAMYLCASSFTGLEQYFGPGTRLTVT.